Listed below are T cell receptor beta chains from one sample, sequenced in a study of blood T cell repertoires in COVID-19. Assay used: immunoSEQ multiplex PCR; TCRdb lists only in-frame clones, some missing. The repertoire includes 310,000 or so clones, 87% of them detected once, and approximately 5% sits in the top ten. The specimen was PBMCs or T cells enriched from blood (not recorded which). The receptors were sampled from a woman aged 25-40 years who had recovered from COVID-19. Each CDR3 is given with its conserved first and last residue. The D gene is left open where the match is weak. Clone size is given for some rows only: seen once, a few or many times, or a class if the clone is expanded.

V gene	D gene	J gene	clone size	CDR3 DNA	CDR3 protein
TRBV6-5	TRBD1	TRBJ2-7	once	TGTGCCAGCAGCCCGGGACAGGGGGCGGACGAGCAGTACTTC	CASSPGQGADEQYF
TRBV30	NA	TRBJ1-2	once	TGTGCCTGGAAACTCAATATACAGGGATGGAGTGGCTACACCTTC	CAWKLNIQGWSGYTF
TRBV18	NA	TRBJ1-6	NA	TGTGCCAGCTCACAAACAGACAGCGCAAATTCACCCCTCCACTTT	CASSQTDSANSPLHF
TRBV5-1	NA	TRBJ2-5	NA	TGCGCCAGCAGCTTGGCACCAGGGGCCGGACAAGAGACCCAGTACTTC	CASSLAPGAGQETQYF
TRBV6-4	TRBD1	TRBJ1-5	once	TGTGCCAGCACCTTAATAACTAACGGGGACAGGTTCAATCAGCCCCAGCATTTT	CASTLITNGDRFNQPQHF
TRBV21-1	NA	TRBJ1-5	NA	TGTGCCAGCAGCAAGGGGACAGGGGAGAGCAATCAGCCCCAGCATTTT	CASSKGTGESNQPQHF
TRBV19	NA	TRBJ2-3	NA	TGTGCCAGTAGTATCTGGGGCAGCACAGATACGCAGTATTTT	CASSIWGSTDTQYF
TRBV25-1	NA	TRBJ2-1	NA	TGTGCCAGCAGTGAACCGACAGCCTACAATGAGCAGTTCTTC	CASSEPTAYNEQFF
TRBV19	TRBD2	TRBJ2-7	NA	TGTGCCAGTAGTAATCTAGCGGGGAGCCCCTACGAGCAGTACTTC	CASSNLAGSPYEQYF
TRBV12-3/TRBV12-4	NA	TRBJ1-2	NA	TGTGCCAGCAGTCCGGGACACCCCTCTGGCTACACCTTC	CASSPGHPSGYTF